This T cell receptor beta chain was sequenced during a study of CD8+CD57+ T cells in acquired aplastic anemia. Overall study context: Sorted CD4+ and CD8+ cell DNA averaged about 3 ug. The study, taken as a whole, reports: Some 30 shared CD8+ CDR3s appeared highly expressed within patients' immunodominant clones.

With regard to this clonotype: Antigen: not known. The junction differs from germline at one of its ends, possibly a read error.

Profiling of TCR beta VDJ combinations and CDR3 sequences used genomic DNA as template. TCRdb reanalysed the reads using MiXCR and keeps one entry per CDR3 protein. The data contain 130,000 or so distinct CDR3 sequences, 40% to 45% of them singletons. The CDR3 runs to 13 residues. Germline CDR1 reads SSHAT; CDR2 reads FNYEAQ (reference sequence). V usage is TRBV7-7 and J usage is TRBJ2-1; 9 bases map to TRBD2. Sequences were obtained from sorted CD4+, CD8+, or CD8+CD57+ T cells (not recorded which) from PBMCs. This TCR derives from a human donor in good health, serving as a control. The CDR3 DNA reads as TGTGCTAGCAGCCGTAGCGGGAGAAGTGAGCAGTTCTTC. Its translation: CASSRSGRSEQFF. Supplemented by reference TRBV7-7 and TRBJ2-1, the full variable domain reads GAGVSQSPRYKVTKRGQDVTLRCDPISSHATLYWYQQALGQGPEFLTYFNYEAQPDKSGLPSDRFSAERPEGSISTLTIQRTEQRDSAMYRCASSRSGRSEQFFGPGTRLTVL.